Listed below are T cell receptor beta chains from one sample, sequenced in a study of blood T cell repertoires in COVID-19. Libraries were prepared by immunoSEQ multiplex PCR; TCRdb keeps only in-frame clonotypes and omits some of them. This sample has over 55,000 clones, with 70% to 80% found just once. What was sequenced was peripheral blood. These receptors were taken from a woman in her seventies with acute or convalescent COVID-19. Both conserved end residues are part of each CDR3. A D gene is named only where the DNA matches it firmly. Where a row states a size, it is once, few, many or the class of an expanded clone; other rows omit it.

J: TRBJ1-1; size: -; V: TRBV19; length: 15; D: -; CDR3: CASSIEGEGKTEAFF; DNA: TGTGCCAGTAGTATAGAGGGTGAGGGAAAAACTGAAGCTTTCTTT
J: TRBJ2-3; size: -; V: TRBV5-1; length: 15; D: -; CDR3: CASSFNGGPTDTQYF; DNA: TGCGCCAGCAGCTTTAACGGGGGGCCCACAGATACGCAGTATTTT
J: TRBJ1-1; size: -; V: TRBV9; length: 14; D: -; CDR3: CASSVVAEGTEAFF; DNA: TGTGCCAGCAGCGTAGTGGCGGAGGGCACTGAAGCTTTCTTT
J: TRBJ2-3; size: -; V: TRBV19; length: 14; D: -; CDR3: CASSISRRTDTQYF; DNA: TGTGCCAGTAGTATAAGTCGGCGGACAGATACGCAGTATTTT
J: TRBJ1-3; size: -; V: TRBV5-4; length: 17; D: -; CDR3: CASSLVGGRASGNTIYF; DNA: TGTGCCAGCAGCCTGGTGGGGGGTAGGGCCTCTGGAAACACCATATATTTT
J: TRBJ2-5; size: once; V: TRBV2; length: 16; D: TRBD1; CDR3: CAIARGTGGRQETQYF; DNA: TGTGCCATTGCCAGGGGGACAGGGGGTAGGCAAGAGACCCAGTACTTC
J: TRBJ1-1; size: few; V: TRBV5-1; length: 18; D: TRBD1; CDR3: CASSARQGWALLKAEAFF; DNA: TGCGCCAGCAGCGCTAGACAGGGGTGGGCTTTGTTGAAGGCTGAAGCTTTCTTT
J: TRBJ2-1; size: -; V: TRBV6-5; length: 16; D: -; CDR3: CASSYAGLGEDNEQFF; DNA: TGTGCCAGCAGTTACGCGGGACTGGGTGAAGACAATGAGCAGTTCTTC
J: TRBJ1-5; size: -; V: TRBV5-1; length: 15; D: TRBD1; CDR3: CASSPTGGNNQPQHF; DNA: TGCGCCAGCAGCCCCACAGGGGGTAACAATCAGCCCCAGCATTTT
J: TRBJ1-2; size: -; V: TRBV6-1; length: 16; D: -; CDR3: CASSESGRASSYGYTF; DNA: TGTGCCAGCAGTGAAAGCGGTCGTGCCTCCAGCTATGGCTACACCTTC
J: TRBJ2-1; size: -; V: TRBV9; length: 17; D: TRBD2; CDR3: CASSFGTSGGLNNEQFF; DNA: TGTGCCAGCAGCTTCGGGACTAGCGGCGGCCTCAACAATGAGCAGTTCTTC
J: TRBJ1-3; size: -; V: TRBV5-1; length: 16; D: -; CDR3: CASSLGQLGSGNTIYF; DNA: TGCGCCAGCAGCCTAGGACAGTTAGGGTCTGGAAACACCATATATTTT
J: TRBJ1-6; size: few; V: TRBV7-8; length: 17; D: TRBD1; CDR3: CASSLASPTGGTSPLHF; DNA: TGTGCCAGCAGCTTAGCAAGCCCCACAGGGGGTACTTCACCCCTCCACTTT
J: TRBJ1-2; size: once; V: TRBV6-6; length: 14; D: -; CDR3: CASSPRRGRDGYTF; DNA: TGTGCCAGCAGCCCCCGGCGGGGTCGGGATGGCTACACCTTC
J: TRBJ2-3; size: -; V: TRBV18; length: 16; D: TRBD1; CDR3: CASSPIAGGPTDTQYF; DNA: TGTGCCAGCTCCCCGATCGCAGGGGGACCCACAGATACGCAGTATTTT
J: TRBJ1-1; size: few; V: TRBV7-2; length: 14; D: TRBD1; CDR3: CASSFGTGDTEAFF; DNA: TGTGCCAGCAGCTTTGGGACAGGGGACACTGAAGCTTTCTTT
J: TRBJ1-2; size: -; V: TRBV15; length: 16; D: TRBD1; CDR3: CATSRVPQGRRGGYTF; DNA: TGTGCCACCAGCAGAGTTCCACAGGGGAGAAGAGGCGGCTACACCTTC